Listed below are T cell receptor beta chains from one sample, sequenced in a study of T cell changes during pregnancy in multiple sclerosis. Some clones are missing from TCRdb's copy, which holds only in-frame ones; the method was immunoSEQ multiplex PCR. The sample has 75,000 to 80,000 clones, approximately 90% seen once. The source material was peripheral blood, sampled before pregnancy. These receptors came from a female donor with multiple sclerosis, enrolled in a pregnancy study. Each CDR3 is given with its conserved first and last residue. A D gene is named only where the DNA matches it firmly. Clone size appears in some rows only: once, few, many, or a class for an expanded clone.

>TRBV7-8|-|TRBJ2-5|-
CASSQQGGVQETQYF
TGTGCCAGCAGCCAACAAGGGGGGGTCCAAGAGACCCAGTACTTC
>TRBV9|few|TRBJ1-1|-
CASSAKTGNTEAFF
TGTGCCAGCAGCGCAAAGACGGGGAACACTGAAGCTTTCTTT
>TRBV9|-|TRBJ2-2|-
CASSVRSALMSGELFF
TGTGCCAGCAGCGTAAGATCTGCACTGATGTCCGGGGAGCTGTTTTTT
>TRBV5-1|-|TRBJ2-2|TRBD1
CASSLGQGTNTGELFF
TGCGCCAGCAGCTTGGGACAGGGGACGAACACCGGGGAGCTGTTTTTT
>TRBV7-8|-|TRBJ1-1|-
CASSLITVNTEAFF
TGTGCCAGCAGCTTAATAACAGTGAACACTGAAGCTTTCTTT
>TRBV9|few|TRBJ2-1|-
CASSSPNEQFF
TGTGCCAGCAGCTCCCCTAATGAGCAGTTCTTC
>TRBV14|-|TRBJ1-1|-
CASSRGRWRFLGTEAFF
TGTGCCAGCAGCCGAGGTCGGTGGAGGTTTTTGGGCACTGAAGCTTTCTTT
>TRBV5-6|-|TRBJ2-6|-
CASSLVPTGANVLTF
TGTGCCAGCAGCTTGGTGCCTACTGGGGCCAACGTCCTGACTTTC
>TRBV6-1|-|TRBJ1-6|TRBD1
CASSEAPGTGNSPLHF
TGTGCCAGCAGTGAAGCGCCCGGGACAGGGAATTCACCCCTCCACTTT
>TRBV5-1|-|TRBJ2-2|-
CASRPDGSSYTGELFF
TGCGCCAGCAGACCCGACGGGTCCTCTTACACCGGGGAGCTGTTTTTT
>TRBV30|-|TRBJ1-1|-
CAWSVVGVNTEAFF
TGTGCCTGGAGTGTAGTAGGGGTGAACACTGAAGCTTTCTTT
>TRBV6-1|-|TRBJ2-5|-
CASSEAGEWETQYF
TGTGCCAGCAGTGAAGCCGGGGAGTGGGAGACCCAGTACTTC
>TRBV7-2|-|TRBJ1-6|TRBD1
CASILSGTGLNSPLHF
TGTGCCAGCATCCTCTCCGGGACAGGGCTTAATTCACCCCTCCACTTT
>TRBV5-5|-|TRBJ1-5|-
CASSLGTRPDQPQHF
TGTGCCAGCAGCTTAGGTACGAGGCCGGATCAGCCCCAGCATTTT
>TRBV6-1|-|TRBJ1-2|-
CASSLYGGANYGYTF
TGTGCCAGCAGCTTGTATGGCGGGGCTAACTATGGCTACACCTTC
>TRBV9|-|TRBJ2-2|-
CASTSGNTGELFF
TGTGCCAGCACATCGGGGAACACCGGGGAGCTGTTTTTT
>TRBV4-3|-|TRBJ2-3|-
CASSRGGLADTQYF
TGCGCCAGCAGCCGCGGGGGCTTGGCAGATACGCAGTATTTT
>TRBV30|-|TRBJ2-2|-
CAWSPVLMGAVAGELFF
TGTGCCTGGAGTCCCGTCCTAATGGGGGCGGTGGCCGGGGAGCTGTTTTTT
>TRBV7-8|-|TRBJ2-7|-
CASSLQGHGLYEQYF
TGTGCCAGCAGCTTACAGGGACACGGTCTTTACGAGCAGTACTTC
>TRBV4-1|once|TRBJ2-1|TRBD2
CASSQGLAGGPRNNEQFF
TGCGCCAGCAGCCAGGGACTAGCGGGGGGGCCTCGGAACAATGAGCAGTTCTTC
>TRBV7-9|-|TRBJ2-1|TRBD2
CASSSRLAGLYEQFF
TGTGCCAGCAGCTCCCGACTAGCGGGGTTGTATGAGCAGTTCTTC
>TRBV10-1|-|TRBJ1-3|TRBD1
CASSTGVGNTIYF
TGCGCCAGCAGTACAGGGGTCGGAAACACCATATATTTT
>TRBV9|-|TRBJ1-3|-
CASSVRAKSSGNTIYF
TGTGCCAGCAGCGTGAGGGCCAAAAGCTCTGGAAACACCATATATTTT
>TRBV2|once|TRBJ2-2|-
CASRDIQNTGELFF
TGTGCCAGCAGGGACATACAGAACACCGGGGAGCTGTTTTTT
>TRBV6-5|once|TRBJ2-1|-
CASSSLAGTGNEQFF
TGTGCCAGCAGTTCCTTGGCTGGAACGGGTAATGAGCAGTTCTTC
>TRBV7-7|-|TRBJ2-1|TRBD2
CASSPSSGGGEQFF
TGTGCTAGCAGCCCTTCTAGCGGGGGGGGTGAGCAGTTCTTC
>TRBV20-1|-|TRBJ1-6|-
CSAGGNSPLHF
TGCAGTGCTGGCGGCAATTCACCCCTCCACTTT
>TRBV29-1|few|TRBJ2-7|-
CSVGGSTYEQYF
TGCAGCGTTGGGGGCAGTACCTACGAGCAGTACTTC
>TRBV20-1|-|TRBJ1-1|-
CSARPRTEAFF
TGCAGTGCTAGACCTCGGACTGAAGCTTTCTTT
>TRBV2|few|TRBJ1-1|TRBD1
CASSEGAKAFF
TGTGCCAGCAGCGAGGGGGCGAAAGCTTTCTTT
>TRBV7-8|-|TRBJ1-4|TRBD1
CASSRNEQGRGEKLFF
TGTGCCAGCAGCCGAAACGAACAGGGGCGGGGTGAAAAACTGTTTTTT
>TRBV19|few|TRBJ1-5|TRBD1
CATRDRGYQPQHF
TGTGCCACCCGGGACAGGGGATATCAGCCCCAGCATTTT
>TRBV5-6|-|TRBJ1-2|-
CASSPQGGLTPNYGYTF
TGTGCCAGCAGCCCGCAGGGTGGTCTCACACCTAACTATGGCTACACCTTC
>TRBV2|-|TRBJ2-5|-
CASSFGASPQETQYF
TGTGCCAGCAGTTTTGGAGCATCTCCGCAAGAGACCCAGTACTTC
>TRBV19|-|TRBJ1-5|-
CASSIGGPWDEDSNQPQHF
TGTGCCAGTAGTATAGGGGGGCCCTGGGACGAGGATAGCAATCAGCCCCAGCATTTT
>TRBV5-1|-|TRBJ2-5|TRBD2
CASSRSGGVNGQETQYF
TGCGCCAGCAGCCGCTCCGGGGGGGTCAATGGCCAAGAGACCCAGTACTTC
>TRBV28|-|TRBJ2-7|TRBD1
CASSLTGQGIFEQYF
TGTGCCAGCAGTTTAACAGGACAGGGGATCTTCGAGCAGTACTTC